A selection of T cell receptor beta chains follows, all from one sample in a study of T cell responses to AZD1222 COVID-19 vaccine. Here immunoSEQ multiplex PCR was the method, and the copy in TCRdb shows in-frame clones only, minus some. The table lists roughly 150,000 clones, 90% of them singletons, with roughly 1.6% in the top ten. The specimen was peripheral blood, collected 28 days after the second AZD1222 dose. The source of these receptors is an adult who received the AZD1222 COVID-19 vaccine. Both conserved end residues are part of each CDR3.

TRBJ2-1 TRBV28 CASSSGTSGRYNEQFF
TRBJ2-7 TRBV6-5 CASSYAGLAGARVYF
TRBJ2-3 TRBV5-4 CASSLGTGGTDTQYF
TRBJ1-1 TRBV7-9 CASSYYPPAGRATEAFF
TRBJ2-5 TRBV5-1 CASSLPLGGPSGETQYF
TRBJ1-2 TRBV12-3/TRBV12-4 CASSLVTVYGYTF
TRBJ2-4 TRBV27 CASASLAKNIQYF
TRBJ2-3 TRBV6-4 CASSAMEYRTSGNPDTQYF
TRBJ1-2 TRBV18 CASSHQDSLYGYTF
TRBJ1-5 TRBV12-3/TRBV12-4 CASSLGSNQPQHF
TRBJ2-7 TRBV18 CASSSSDSSSYEQYF
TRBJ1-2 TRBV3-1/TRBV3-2 CASSQEGRYGYTF
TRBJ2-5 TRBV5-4 CASKPGALDTETQYF
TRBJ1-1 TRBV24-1 CATSGAEGLNTEAFF
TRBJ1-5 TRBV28 CASGPVGRGPLQPQHF
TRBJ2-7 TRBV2 CASSPPPGYSSYEQYF
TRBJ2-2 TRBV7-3 CASSRDREHTGELFF
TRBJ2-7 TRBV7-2 CASSSRAGGVGEQYF
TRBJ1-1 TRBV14 CASSVRTGGYTEAFF
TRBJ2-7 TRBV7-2 CASSQRGGGFSYEQYF
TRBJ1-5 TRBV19 CASRATGGNQPQHF
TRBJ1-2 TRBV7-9 CASSALTGGYTF
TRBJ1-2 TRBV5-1 CASTRGGTGQTNYGYTF
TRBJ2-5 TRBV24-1 CATSDRPGTAKETQYF
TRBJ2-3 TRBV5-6 CASSLSFVDLGADTQYF
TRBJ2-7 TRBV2 CAAWKAGTYEQYF
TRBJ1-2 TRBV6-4 CASRGLIYGYTF
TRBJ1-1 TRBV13 CASMGLGTEAFF
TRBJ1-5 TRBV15 CATSRGLVGHQPQHF
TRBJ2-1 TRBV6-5 CASSYSKAGGREQFF
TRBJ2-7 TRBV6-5 CASRGQVALSYF
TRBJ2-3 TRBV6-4 CASSDSATTDTQYF
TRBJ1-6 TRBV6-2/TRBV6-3 CASSTWDIPSYNSPLHF
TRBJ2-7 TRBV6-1 CASSERTGAYF
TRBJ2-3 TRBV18 CASSALPPRTSGSGGTDTQYF
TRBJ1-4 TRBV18 CASSPRHQTNEKLFF
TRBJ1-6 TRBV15 CATSRDFASYNSPLHF